The rows below give T cell receptor beta chains drawn from one sample of a study of blood T cell repertoires in COVID-19. Sequencing was performed with immunoSEQ multiplex PCR; in TCRdb, only in-frame clones are kept and a portion is missing. The data show some 270,000 clones, approximately 85% seen once. Sample: PBMCs or T cells enriched from blood (not recorded which). The receptors come from a woman aged 25 to 45 who had recovered from COVID-19. The CDR3 runs from the conserved cysteine through the conserved F or W. Fields, in order: clone size, D gene, J gene, V gene, CDR3 DNA, CDR3 protein. The D gene is left open where the match is weak. Size tells how often a clone was seen (once, few, many) or the class of an expanded clone, and some rows leave it out.

clone size: .; D gene: .; J gene: TRBJ1-3; V gene: TRBV7-9; CDR3 DNA: TGTGCCAGCAGCTTAGTGGGTACAGGGTCTGGAAACACCATATATTTT; CDR3 protein: CASSLVGTGSGNTIYF
clone size: .; D gene: TRBD1; J gene: TRBJ1-2; V gene: TRBV28; CDR3 DNA: TGTGCCAGCAGTTTAGGAAGGACAGGGGGAAACTATGGCTACACCTTC; CDR3 protein: CASSLGRTGGNYGYTF
clone size: .; D gene: .; J gene: TRBJ1-2; V gene: TRBV25-1; CDR3 DNA: TGTGCCAGCAGTGAATCATGGAGCTTCTCTAACTATGGCTACACCTTC; CDR3 protein: CASSESWSFSNYGYTF
clone size: .; D gene: TRBD2; J gene: TRBJ2-1; V gene: TRBV4-1; CDR3 DNA: TGCGCCAGCAGCCCCATGGGGGGGGTCTCCTACAATGAGCAGTTCTTC; CDR3 protein: CASSPMGGVSYNEQFF
clone size: few; D gene: .; J gene: TRBJ2-5; V gene: TRBV7-8; CDR3 DNA: TGTGCCAGCAGCTTAGGCAGTCAAGAGACCCAGTACTTC; CDR3 protein: CASSLGSQETQYF
clone size: .; D gene: TRBD1; J gene: TRBJ1-1; V gene: TRBV5-1; CDR3 DNA: TGCGCCAGCAGCCCGGACAGGGTCTCTGAAGCTTTCTTT; CDR3 protein: CASSPDRVSEAFF
clone size: .; D gene: .; J gene: TRBJ2-2; V gene: TRBV13; CDR3 DNA: TGTGCCAGCAGCTTAGTCAGGGGCAACACCGGGGAGCTGTTTTTT; CDR3 protein: CASSLVRGNTGELFF
clone size: .; D gene: .; J gene: TRBJ2-6; V gene: TRBV18; CDR3 DNA: TGTGCCAGCACGAGAATACAGGTGTCCTCTGGGGCCAACGTCCTGACTTTC; CDR3 protein: CASTRIQVSSGANVLTF
clone size: .; D gene: TRBD1; J gene: TRBJ1-2; V gene: TRBV28; CDR3 DNA: TGTGCCAGCAGTCCCCCCGGGACAGGGGCTGGCTACACCTTC; CDR3 protein: CASSPPGTGAGYTF
clone size: .; D gene: TRBD1; J gene: TRBJ2-7; V gene: TRBV3-1/TRBV3-2; CDR3 DNA: TGTGCCAGCAGCCAAGCAGGGGGCGGTTACGAGCAGTACTTC; CDR3 protein: CASSQAGGGYEQYF
clone size: once; D gene: .; J gene: TRBJ1-3; V gene: TRBV15; CDR3 DNA: TGTGCCACCAGCAGAGATCCGGCAGGGATCCTCGGTGACACCATATATTTT; CDR3 protein: CATSRDPAGILGDTIYF
clone size: .; D gene: .; J gene: TRBJ2-5; V gene: TRBV30; CDR3 DNA: TGTGCCTGGAGTCAGGGGCAGACCCATGTGGAGACCCAGTACTTC; CDR3 protein: CAWSQGQTHVETQYF
clone size: .; D gene: TRBD1; J gene: TRBJ2-1; V gene: TRBV3-1/TRBV3-2; CDR3 DNA: TGTGCCAGCAGCTATTCCGGGACAGGGGAAAATGAGCAGTTCTTC; CDR3 protein: CASSYSGTGENEQFF
clone size: .; D gene: .; J gene: TRBJ1-1; V gene: TRBV12-5; CDR3 DNA: TGTGCTAGTGGTTTGGGACAGGAAGCTTTCTTT; CDR3 protein: CASGLGQEAFF
clone size: .; D gene: .; J gene: TRBJ1-2; V gene: TRBV28; CDR3 DNA: TGTGCCAGCAGTGTTGTGGAGGGTGGCTACACCTTC; CDR3 protein: CASSVVEGGYTF
clone size: .; D gene: .; J gene: TRBJ1-2; V gene: TRBV5-6; CDR3 DNA: TGTGCCAGCAACGATGGTGGAGGCCTCTATGGCTACACCTTC; CDR3 protein: CASNDGGGLYGYTF
clone size: .; D gene: TRBD1; J gene: TRBJ1-1; V gene: TRBV28; CDR3 DNA: TGTGGACACCGCACCCCGCAGGGGGCCGACACTGAAGCTTTCTTT; CDR3 protein: CGHRTPQGADTEAFF
clone size: .; D gene: TRBD1; J gene: TRBJ1-1; V gene: TRBV6-5; CDR3 DNA: TGTGCCAGCAGCCAGACAGGGACTGAAGCTTTCTTT; CDR3 protein: CASSQTGTEAFF
clone size: .; D gene: TRBD1; J gene: TRBJ2-2; V gene: TRBV27; CDR3 DNA: TGTGCCAGCAGTGCCGGGACAGCCCTTCGGGGGGAGCTGTTTTTT; CDR3 protein: CASSAGTALRGELFF
clone size: .; D gene: .; J gene: TRBJ1-5; V gene: TRBV2; CDR3 DNA: TGTGCCAGCAGCGCGGGTAGAGCAGGGCCCCAGCATTTT; CDR3 protein: CASSAGRAGPQHF
clone size: .; D gene: TRBD1; J gene: TRBJ2-7; V gene: TRBV7-2; CDR3 DNA: TGTGCCAGCAGTAAAGAGACAGGGGACTACGAGCAGTACTTC; CDR3 protein: CASSKETGDYEQYF
clone size: few; D gene: .; J gene: TRBJ1-1; V gene: TRBV3-1/TRBV3-2; CDR3 DNA: TGTGCCAGCAGCCCCTATACTTCGTCGACAGGAGCTTTCTTT; CDR3 protein: CASSPYTSSTGAFF
clone size: few; D gene: TRBD1; J gene: TRBJ2-3; V gene: TRBV24-1; CDR3 DNA: TGTGCCACCAGTGATTCCGGACAGGGGCGAAATACGCAGTATTTT; CDR3 protein: CATSDSGQGRNTQYF
clone size: .; D gene: TRBD1; J gene: TRBJ1-4; V gene: TRBV6-5; CDR3 DNA: TGTGCCAGCAGTTACTCGGGCAGGGGGGTACGGAAACTGTTTTTT; CDR3 protein: CASSYSGRGVRKLFF
clone size: few; D gene: .; J gene: TRBJ2-5; V gene: TRBV11-2; CDR3 DNA: TGTGCCAGCAGCCCGGGGAACCAAGAGACCCAGTACTTC; CDR3 protein: CASSPGNQETQYF
clone size: .; D gene: .; J gene: TRBJ1-4; V gene: TRBV6-5; CDR3 DNA: TGTGCCAGCAGTTACGGGGAGGCAACTAATGAAAAACTGTTTTTT; CDR3 protein: CASSYGEATNEKLFF
clone size: few; D gene: TRBD2; J gene: TRBJ2-7; V gene: TRBV19; CDR3 DNA: TGTGCCAGTAGTGCGGGAGTTTCTCACGCGGGGGGCGAGACCTACGAGCAGTACTTC; CDR3 protein: CASSAGVSHAGGETYEQYF
clone size: .; D gene: .; J gene: TRBJ2-7; V gene: TRBV6-5; CDR3 DNA: TGTGCCAGCAGTCCACAGGGTCGCGAGCAGTACTTC; CDR3 protein: CASSPQGREQYF
clone size: .; D gene: .; J gene: TRBJ1-4; V gene: TRBV30; CDR3 DNA: TGTGCCTGGAATGACCAGGGGTATGAAAAACTGTTTTTT; CDR3 protein: CAWNDQGYEKLFF
clone size: .; D gene: TRBD1; J gene: TRBJ2-7; V gene: TRBV9; CDR3 DNA: TGTGCCAGCAGCCCTCAGGGGACAGACTACGAGCAGTACTTC; CDR3 protein: CASSPQGTDYEQYF
clone size: .; D gene: .; J gene: TRBJ2-7; V gene: TRBV19; CDR3 DNA: TGTGCCAGTAGTGCGGGCGGGACCTACGAGCAGTACTTC; CDR3 protein: CASSAGGTYEQYF
clone size: .; D gene: .; J gene: TRBJ1-4; V gene: TRBV6-1; CDR3 DNA: TGTGCCAGCAGTGAATCATACAGGGCCGCCTATGAAAAACTGTTTTTT; CDR3 protein: CASSESYRAAYEKLFF
clone size: .; D gene: TRBD1; J gene: TRBJ1-5; V gene: TRBV19; CDR3 DNA: TGTGCCAGTAGTCTCCGGACAGGGCAGGGAAGCAATCAGCCCCAGCATTTT; CDR3 protein: CASSLRTGQGSNQPQHF
clone size: .; D gene: TRBD2; J gene: TRBJ2-1; V gene: TRBV3-1/TRBV3-2; CDR3 DNA: TGTGCCAGCAGCCAAGGGGGAGGGTTTGAGCAGTTCTTC; CDR3 protein: CASSQGGGFEQFF
clone size: .; D gene: .; J gene: TRBJ1-2; V gene: TRBV5-1; CDR3 DNA: TGCGCCAGCAGCTTGGGGCCAGTTTCTAACTATGGCTACACCTTC; CDR3 protein: CASSLGPVSNYGYTF
clone size: .; D gene: .; J gene: TRBJ2-7; V gene: TRBV11-2; CDR3 DNA: TGTGCCAGCAGCCTCTTGGGCAGAGAATACGAGCAGTACTTC; CDR3 protein: CASSLLGREYEQYF
clone size: .; D gene: .; J gene: TRBJ2-5; V gene: TRBV28; CDR3 DNA: TGTGCCAGTTGTGAACGGACACTCCAAGAGACCCAGTACTTC; CDR3 protein: CASCERTLQETQYF
clone size: .; D gene: .; J gene: TRBJ1-2; V gene: TRBV12-5; CDR3 DNA: TGTGCTAGTGGTTTTAATGCACAGGACTATGGCTACACCTTC; CDR3 protein: CASGFNAQDYGYTF
clone size: .; D gene: TRBD1; J gene: TRBJ1-5; V gene: TRBV19; CDR3 DNA: TGTGCCAGTAGATCCGGTCGGGGGACAGGGGTACAGCCCCAGCATTTT; CDR3 protein: CASRSGRGTGVQPQHF
clone size: .; D gene: .; J gene: TRBJ2-7; V gene: TRBV3-1/TRBV3-2; CDR3 DNA: TGTGCCAGCAGCCCTAGGACAGAGGAGTACTTC; CDR3 protein: CASSPRTEEYF
clone size: .; D gene: TRBD2; J gene: TRBJ2-1; V gene: TRBV10-3; CDR3 DNA: TGTGCCATCAGTGAGTCCGGAGCGGGAGGTGGAGGTTACAATGAGCAGTTCTTC; CDR3 protein: CAISESGAGGGGYNEQFF
clone size: .; D gene: .; J gene: TRBJ2-2; V gene: TRBV6-5; CDR3 DNA: TGTGCCAGCACTCGGACGGTGAGGGACACCGGGGAGCTGTTTTTT; CDR3 protein: CASTRTVRDTGELFF
clone size: few; D gene: .; J gene: TRBJ2-4; V gene: TRBV5-1; CDR3 DNA: TGCGCCAGCACCCAAGACATCGCCAAAAACATTCAGTACTTC; CDR3 protein: CASTQDIAKNIQYF
clone size: .; D gene: TRBD1; J gene: TRBJ1-5; V gene: TRBV15; CDR3 DNA: TGTGCCACCAGCACCGACGAGGGACAGGGTTCGGAACGTCAGCCCCAGCATTTT; CDR3 protein: CATSTDEGQGSERQPQHF
clone size: once; D gene: .; J gene: TRBJ1-1; V gene: TRBV11-2; CDR3 DNA: TGTGCCAGCAGCTTAGATCGACATGCCACTGAAGCTTTCTTT; CDR3 protein: CASSLDRHATEAFF
clone size: .; D gene: .; J gene: TRBJ1-1; V gene: TRBV24-1; CDR3 DNA: TGTGCCACCAGTGATTCCCTTTCGGGGGGGAGAGCTTTCTTT; CDR3 protein: CATSDSLSGGRAFF
clone size: .; D gene: .; J gene: TRBJ1-1; V gene: TRBV19; CDR3 DNA: TGTGCCAGTAGTACCTACCGCAGGGGAAGGAACACTGAAGCTTTCTTT; CDR3 protein: CASSTYRRGRNTEAFF